What follows is one T cell receptor beta chain and its context. Trimming cost V 0 bases and J 8 bases, with 11 bases left between them. Germline lookup yields CDR1 SGHDT and CDR2 YYEEEE. This CDR3 is built from 14 residues. Only in-frame clones appear in the TCRdb table, and some are missing; sequencing was by immunoSEQ multiplex PCR. The sample lists 250,000 or so clones, about 90% occurring once. This specimen belongs to a study of blood T cell repertoires in COVID-19. In the study overall: Samples of COVID-19 (acute and convalescent) were obtained from the United States, Italy and Spain.

Participant ages covered roughly 18 to 89 years across 24 US areas. The genes are TRBV5-6 and TRBJ1-4; D is possibly TRBD1 (6 bases). The receptor's source is a man aged 50 to 60 who had been exposed to COVID-19. The sequenced material came from PBMCs or T cells enriched from blood (not recorded which). CDR3 DNA: TGTGCCAGCAGCTTGGCAGGGGTCGGCGAAAAACTGTTTTTT. Encoded protein: CASSLAGVGEKLFF.